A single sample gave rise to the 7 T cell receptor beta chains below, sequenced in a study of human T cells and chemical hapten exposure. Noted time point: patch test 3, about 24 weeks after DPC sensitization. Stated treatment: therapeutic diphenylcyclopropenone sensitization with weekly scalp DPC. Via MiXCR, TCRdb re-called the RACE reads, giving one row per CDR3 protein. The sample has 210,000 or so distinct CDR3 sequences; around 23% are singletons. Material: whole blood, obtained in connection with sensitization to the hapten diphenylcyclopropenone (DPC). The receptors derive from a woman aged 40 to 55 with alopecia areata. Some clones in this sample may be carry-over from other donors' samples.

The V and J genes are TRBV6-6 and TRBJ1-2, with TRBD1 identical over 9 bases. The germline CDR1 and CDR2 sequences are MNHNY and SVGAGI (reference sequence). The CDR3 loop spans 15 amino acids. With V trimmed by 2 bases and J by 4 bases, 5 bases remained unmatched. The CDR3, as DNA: TGTGCCAGCAGTTACCTGGGACAGGGTGGCTATGGCTACACCTTC. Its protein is CASSYLGQGGYGYTF.

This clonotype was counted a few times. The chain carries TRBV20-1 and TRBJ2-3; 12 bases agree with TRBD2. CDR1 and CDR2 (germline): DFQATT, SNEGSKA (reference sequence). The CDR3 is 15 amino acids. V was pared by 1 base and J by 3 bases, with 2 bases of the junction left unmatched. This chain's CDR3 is CSARGTSGRTDTQYF. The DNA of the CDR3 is TGCAGTGCTAGAGGAACTAGCGGGAGGACAGATACGCAGTATTTT.

The CDR3 here is CATSRGSQETQYF. The CDR3 nucleotides read TGTGCCACCAGCAGAGGGAGCCAAGAGACCCAGTACTTC. The chain has TRBV15 and TRBJ2-5; no firm D call. Germline values: CDR1 LNHNV, CDR2 YYDKDF (reference sequence). The CDR3 runs 13 residues. Deletions cut 1 base from V and 1 base from J, with 4 bases between.

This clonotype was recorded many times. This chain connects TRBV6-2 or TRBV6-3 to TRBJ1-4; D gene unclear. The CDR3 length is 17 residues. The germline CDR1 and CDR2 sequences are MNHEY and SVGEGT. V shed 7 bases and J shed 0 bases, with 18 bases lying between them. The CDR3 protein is CASNSYSQTATNEKLFF. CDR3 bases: TGTGCCAGCAACAGTTATTCTCAGACTGCAACTAATGAAAAACTGTTTTTT.

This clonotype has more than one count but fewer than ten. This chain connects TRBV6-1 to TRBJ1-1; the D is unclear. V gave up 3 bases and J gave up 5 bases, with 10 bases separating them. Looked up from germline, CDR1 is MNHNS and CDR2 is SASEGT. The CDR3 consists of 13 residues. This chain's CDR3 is CASSEPRGTEAFF. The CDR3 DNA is TGTGCCAGCAGTGAGCCACGGGGAACTGAAGCTTTCTTT.

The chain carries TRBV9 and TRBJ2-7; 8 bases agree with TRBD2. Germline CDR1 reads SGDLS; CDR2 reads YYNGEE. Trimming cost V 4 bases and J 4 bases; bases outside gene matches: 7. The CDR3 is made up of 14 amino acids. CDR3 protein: CASSPSGSWYEQYF. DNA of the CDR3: TGTGCCAGCAGCCCCAGCGGGAGTTGGTACGAGCAGTACTTC. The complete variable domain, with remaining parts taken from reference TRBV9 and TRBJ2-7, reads DSGVTQTPKHLITATGQRVTLRCSPRSGDLSVYWYQQSLDQGLQFLIQYYNGEERAKGNILERFSAQQFPDLHSELNLSSLELGDSALYFCASSPSGSWYEQYFGPGTRLTVT.

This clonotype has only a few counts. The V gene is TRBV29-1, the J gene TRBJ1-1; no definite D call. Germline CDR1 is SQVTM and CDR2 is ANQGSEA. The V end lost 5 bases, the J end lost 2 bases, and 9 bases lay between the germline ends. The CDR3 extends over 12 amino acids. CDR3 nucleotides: TGCAGCGTTTTGGACGGAAACACTGAAGCTTTCTTT. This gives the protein CSVLDGNTEAFF.